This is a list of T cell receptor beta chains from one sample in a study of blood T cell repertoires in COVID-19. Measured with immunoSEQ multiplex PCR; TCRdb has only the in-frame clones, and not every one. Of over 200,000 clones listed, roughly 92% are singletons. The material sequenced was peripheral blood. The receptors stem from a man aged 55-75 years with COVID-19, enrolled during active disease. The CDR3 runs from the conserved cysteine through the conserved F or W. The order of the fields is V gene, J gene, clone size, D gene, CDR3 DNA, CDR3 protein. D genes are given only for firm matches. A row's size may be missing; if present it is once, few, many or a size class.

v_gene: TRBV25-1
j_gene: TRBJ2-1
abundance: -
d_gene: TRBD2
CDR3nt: TGTGCCAGCACCCCAGGGAGGGGTAGCGGGATAGGTGAGCAGTTCTTC
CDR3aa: CASTPGRGSGIGEQFF

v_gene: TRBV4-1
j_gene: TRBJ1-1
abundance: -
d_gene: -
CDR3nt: TGCGCCAGCAGCCAAGGTAGGGTAGGAGGGAACACTGAAGCTTTCTTT
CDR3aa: CASSQGRVGGNTEAFF

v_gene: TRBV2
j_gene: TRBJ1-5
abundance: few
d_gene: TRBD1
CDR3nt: TGTGCCAGCGAAGACAGGGAAGGTCAGCCCCAGCATTTT
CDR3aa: CASEDREGQPQHF

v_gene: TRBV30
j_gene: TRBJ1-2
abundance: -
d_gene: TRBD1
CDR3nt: TGTGCCTGGAGCACCGGGACAGGGGATGGCTACACCTTC
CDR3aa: CAWSTGTGDGYTF

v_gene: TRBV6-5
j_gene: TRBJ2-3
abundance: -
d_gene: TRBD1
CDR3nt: TGTGCCAGCAGAGACGGGACAGGGATGACAGATACGCAGTATTTT
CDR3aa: CASRDGTGMTDTQYF

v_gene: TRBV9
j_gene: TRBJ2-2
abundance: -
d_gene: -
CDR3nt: TGTGCCAGCAGCGCGTACGTAACCGTGTCAGGGAATAGCGGGGAGCTGTTTTTT
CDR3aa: CASSAYVTVSGNSGELFF

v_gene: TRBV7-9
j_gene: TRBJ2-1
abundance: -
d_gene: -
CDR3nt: TGTGCCAGCAGCTCCCGGGGGGCTAGTTACAATGAGCAGTTCTTC
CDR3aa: CASSSRGASYNEQFF

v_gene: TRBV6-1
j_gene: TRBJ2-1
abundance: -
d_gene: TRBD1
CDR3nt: TGTGCCAGCATCCAACGGGACAGGAGCTACAATGAGCAGTTCTTC
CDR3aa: CASIQRDRSYNEQFF

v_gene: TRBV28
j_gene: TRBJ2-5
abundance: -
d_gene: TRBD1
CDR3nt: TGTGCCAGCCATTCTCCGGGACAGGGGAGCGAAGAGACCCAGTACTTC
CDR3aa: CASHSPGQGSEETQYF

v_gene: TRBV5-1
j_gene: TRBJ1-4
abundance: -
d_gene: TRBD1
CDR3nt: TGCGCCAGCAGCGGACAGGGGGCCCTTAATGAAAAACTGTTTTTT
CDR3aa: CASSGQGALNEKLFF

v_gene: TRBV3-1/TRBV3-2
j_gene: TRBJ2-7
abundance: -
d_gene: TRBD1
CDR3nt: TGTGCCAGCAGTAGGCAGGGGGCGCCCTACGAGCAGTACTTC
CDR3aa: CASSRQGAPYEQYF

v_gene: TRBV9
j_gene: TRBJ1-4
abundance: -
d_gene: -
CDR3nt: TGTGCCAGCAGCGTAGATAGGGAGGGTGAAAAACTGTTTTTT
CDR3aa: CASSVDREGEKLFF

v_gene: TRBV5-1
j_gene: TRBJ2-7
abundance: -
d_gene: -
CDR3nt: TGCGCCAGCTCCGGTTCGGCGGTTGGGTCCTACGAGCAGTACTTC
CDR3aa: CASSGSAVGSYEQYF

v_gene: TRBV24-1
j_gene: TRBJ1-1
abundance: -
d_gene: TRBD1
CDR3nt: TGTGCCACCAGTGATTTAATCCGGGACAGGGGCACTGAAGCTTTCTTT
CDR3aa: CATSDLIRDRGTEAFF

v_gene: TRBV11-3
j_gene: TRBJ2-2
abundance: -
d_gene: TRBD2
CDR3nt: TGTGCCAGCAGCTTTGGGACTAGCGGGAGTTCCGGGGAGCTGTTTTTT
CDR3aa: CASSFGTSGSSGELFF

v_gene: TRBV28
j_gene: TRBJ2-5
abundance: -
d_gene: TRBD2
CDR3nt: TGTGCCAGCAGTCCTCTAGCGGGGGGGAAAGAGACCCAGTACTTC
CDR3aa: CASSPLAGGKETQYF

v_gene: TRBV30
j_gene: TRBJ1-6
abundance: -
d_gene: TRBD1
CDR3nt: TGTGCCTGGACCGGGACAGGGCTTAATTCACCCCTCCACTTT
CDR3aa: CAWTGTGLNSPLHF

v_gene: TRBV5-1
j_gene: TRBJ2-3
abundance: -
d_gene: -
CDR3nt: TGCGCCAGCAGCCGGGACACCTCTAATACGCAGTATTTT
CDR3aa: CASSRDTSNTQYF

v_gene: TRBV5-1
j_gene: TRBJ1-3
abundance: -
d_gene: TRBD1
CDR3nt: TGCGCCAGCAGCGTGGGACAGAGCTCTGGAAACACCATATATTTT
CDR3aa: CASSVGQSSGNTIYF

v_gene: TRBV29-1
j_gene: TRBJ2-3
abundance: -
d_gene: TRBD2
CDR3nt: TGCAGCGCCCGACTAGCCCTAAGCACAGATACGCAGTATTTT
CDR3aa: CSARLALSTDTQYF

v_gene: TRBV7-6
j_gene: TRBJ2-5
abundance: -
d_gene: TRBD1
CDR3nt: TGTGCCAGCAGCTTAGGGTGGACAGGGGATGGAAGCCAAGAGACCCAGTACTTC
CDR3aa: CASSLGWTGDGSQETQYF

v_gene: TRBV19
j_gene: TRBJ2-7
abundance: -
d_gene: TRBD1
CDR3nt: TGTGCCAGTAGTTCCGGGACAGGGTCCTACGAGCAGTACTTC
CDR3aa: CASSSGTGSYEQYF

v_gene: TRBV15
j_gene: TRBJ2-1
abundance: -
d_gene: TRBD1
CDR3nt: TGTGCCACCACCGAAGGGGGCAGCTCCTACAATGAGCAGTTCTTC
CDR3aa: CATTEGGSSYNEQFF